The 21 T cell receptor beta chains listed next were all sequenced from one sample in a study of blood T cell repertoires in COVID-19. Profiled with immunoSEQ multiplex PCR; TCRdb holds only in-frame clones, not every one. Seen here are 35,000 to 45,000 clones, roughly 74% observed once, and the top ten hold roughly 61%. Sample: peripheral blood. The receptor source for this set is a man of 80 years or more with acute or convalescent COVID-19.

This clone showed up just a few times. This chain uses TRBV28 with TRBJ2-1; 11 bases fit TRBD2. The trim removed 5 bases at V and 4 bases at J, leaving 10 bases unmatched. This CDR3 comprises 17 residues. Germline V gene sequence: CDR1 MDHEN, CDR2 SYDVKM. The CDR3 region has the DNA TGTGCCAGCAGTGGGGGACTAGCGGCCTTAAGATACAATGAGCAGTTCTTC. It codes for CASSGGLAALRYNEQFF.

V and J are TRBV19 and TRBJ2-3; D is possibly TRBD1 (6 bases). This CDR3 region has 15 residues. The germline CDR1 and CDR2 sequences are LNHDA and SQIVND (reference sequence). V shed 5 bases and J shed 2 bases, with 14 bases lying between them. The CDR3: CASSPGQITTDTQYF. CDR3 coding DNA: TGTGCCAGTAGTCCGGGACAAATTACCACAGATACGCAGTATTTT. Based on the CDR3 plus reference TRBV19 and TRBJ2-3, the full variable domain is DGGITQSPKYLFRKEGQNVTLSCEQNLNHDAMYWYRQDPGQGLRLIYYSQIVNDFQKGDIAEGYSVSREKKESFPLTVTSAQKNPTAFYLCASSPGQITTDTQYFGPGTRLTVL.

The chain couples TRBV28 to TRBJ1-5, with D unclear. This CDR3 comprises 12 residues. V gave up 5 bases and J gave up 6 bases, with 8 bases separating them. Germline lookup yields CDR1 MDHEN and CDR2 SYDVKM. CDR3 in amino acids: CASSKTGQPQHF. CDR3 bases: TGTGCCAGCAGTAAGACGGGTCAGCCCCAGCATTTT.

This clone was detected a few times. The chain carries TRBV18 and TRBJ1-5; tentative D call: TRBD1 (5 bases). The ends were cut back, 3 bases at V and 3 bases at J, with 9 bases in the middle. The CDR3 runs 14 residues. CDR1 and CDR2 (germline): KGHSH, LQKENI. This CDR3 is CASSPGTINQPQHF. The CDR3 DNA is TGTGCCAGCTCACCCGGGACTATCAATCAGCCCCAGCATTTT.

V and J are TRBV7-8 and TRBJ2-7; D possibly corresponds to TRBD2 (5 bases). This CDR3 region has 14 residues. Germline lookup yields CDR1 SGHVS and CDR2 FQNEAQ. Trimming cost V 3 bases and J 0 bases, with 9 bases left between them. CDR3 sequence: CASSLPTNSYEQYF. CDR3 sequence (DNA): TGTGCCAGCAGCTTGCCGACTAACTCCTACGAGCAGTACTTC.

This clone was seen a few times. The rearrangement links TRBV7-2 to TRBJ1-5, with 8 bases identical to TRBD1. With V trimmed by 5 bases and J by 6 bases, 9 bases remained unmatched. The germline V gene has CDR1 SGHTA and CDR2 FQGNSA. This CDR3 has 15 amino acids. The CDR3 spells CASSPDRAGGQPQHF. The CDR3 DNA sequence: TGTGCCAGCAGCCCGGACAGGGCGGGTGGTCAGCCCCAGCATTTT.

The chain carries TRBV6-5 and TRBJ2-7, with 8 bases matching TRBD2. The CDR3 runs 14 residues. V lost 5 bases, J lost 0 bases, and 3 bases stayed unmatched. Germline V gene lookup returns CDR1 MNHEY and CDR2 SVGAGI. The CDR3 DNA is TGTGCCAGCAGTCGGGGGGGGGCCTCCTACGAGCAGTACTTC. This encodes CASSRGGASYEQYF.

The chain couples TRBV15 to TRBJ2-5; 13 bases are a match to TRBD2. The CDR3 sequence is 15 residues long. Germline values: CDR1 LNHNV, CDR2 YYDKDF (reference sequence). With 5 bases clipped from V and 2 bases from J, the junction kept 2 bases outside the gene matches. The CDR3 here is CATSPLAGGQETQYF. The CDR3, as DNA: TGTGCCACCAGCCCACTAGCGGGAGGGCAAGAGACCCAGTACTTC.

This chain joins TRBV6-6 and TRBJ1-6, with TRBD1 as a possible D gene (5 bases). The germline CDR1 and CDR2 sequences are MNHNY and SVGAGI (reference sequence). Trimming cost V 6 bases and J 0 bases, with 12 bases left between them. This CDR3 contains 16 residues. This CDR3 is CASSRSTVSYNSPLHF. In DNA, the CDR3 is TGTGCCAGCAGCCGATCGACAGTCTCCTATAATTCACCCCTCCACTTT.

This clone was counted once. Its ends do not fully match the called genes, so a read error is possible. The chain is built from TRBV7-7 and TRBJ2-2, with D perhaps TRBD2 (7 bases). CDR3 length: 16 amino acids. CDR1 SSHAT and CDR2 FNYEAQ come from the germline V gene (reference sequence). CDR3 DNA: TGTGCTAGCAGCTTAATGGCGGGAGTGACAGGAGGGGAGCTGTTTTTT. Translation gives CASSLMAGVTGGELFF.

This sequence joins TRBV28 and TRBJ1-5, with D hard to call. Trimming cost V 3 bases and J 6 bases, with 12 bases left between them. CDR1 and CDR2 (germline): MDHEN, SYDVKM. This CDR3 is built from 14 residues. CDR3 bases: TGTGCCAGCAGTTTGGGCGGAGGAAGTCAGCCCCAGCATTTT. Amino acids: CASSLGGGSQPQHF.

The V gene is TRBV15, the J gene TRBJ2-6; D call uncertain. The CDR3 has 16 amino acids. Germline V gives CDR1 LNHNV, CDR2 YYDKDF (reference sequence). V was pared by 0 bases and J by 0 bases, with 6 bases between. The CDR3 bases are TGTGCCACCAGCAGAGATATCTCCTCTGGGGCCAACGTCCTGACTTTC. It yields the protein CATSRDISSGANVLTF. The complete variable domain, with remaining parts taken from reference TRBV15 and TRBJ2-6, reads DAMVIQNPRYQVTQFGKPVTLSCSQTLNHNVMYWYQQKSSQAPKLLFHYYDKDFNNEADTPDNFQSRRPNTSFCFLDIRSPGLGDTAMYLCATSRDISSGANVLTFGAGSRLTVL.

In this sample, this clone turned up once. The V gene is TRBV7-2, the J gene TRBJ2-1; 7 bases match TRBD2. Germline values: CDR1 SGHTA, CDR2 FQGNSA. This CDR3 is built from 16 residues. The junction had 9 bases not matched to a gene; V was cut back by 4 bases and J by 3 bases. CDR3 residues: CASSSGGLVGYNEQFF. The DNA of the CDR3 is TGTGCCAGCAGCTCAGGAGGACTAGTCGGCTACAATGAGCAGTTCTTC.

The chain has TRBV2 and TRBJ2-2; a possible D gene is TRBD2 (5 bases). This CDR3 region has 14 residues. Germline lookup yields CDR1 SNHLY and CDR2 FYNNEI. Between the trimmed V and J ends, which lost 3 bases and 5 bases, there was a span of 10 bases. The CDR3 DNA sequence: TGTGCCAGCAGTGAGTCGAGGGTGACCGGGGAGCTGTTTTTT. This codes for CASSESRVTGELFF.

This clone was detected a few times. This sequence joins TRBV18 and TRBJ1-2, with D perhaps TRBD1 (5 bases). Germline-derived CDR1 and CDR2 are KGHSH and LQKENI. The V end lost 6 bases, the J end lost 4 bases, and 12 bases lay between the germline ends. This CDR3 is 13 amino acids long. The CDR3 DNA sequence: TGTGCCAGCTCTCTCAGGGATGGCTATGGCTACACCTTC. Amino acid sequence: CASSLRDGYGYTF.

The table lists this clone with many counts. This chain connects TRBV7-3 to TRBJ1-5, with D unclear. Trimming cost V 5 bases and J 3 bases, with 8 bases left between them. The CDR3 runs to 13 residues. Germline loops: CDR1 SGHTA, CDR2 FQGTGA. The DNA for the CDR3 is TGTGCCAGCAGCCCTAATACCAATCAGCCCCAGCATTTT. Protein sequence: CASSPNTNQPQHF.

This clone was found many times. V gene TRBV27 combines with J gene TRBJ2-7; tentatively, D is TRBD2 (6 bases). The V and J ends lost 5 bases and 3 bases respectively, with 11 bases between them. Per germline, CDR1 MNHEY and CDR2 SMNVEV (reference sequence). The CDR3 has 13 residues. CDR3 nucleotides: TGTGCCAGCAGTGTGACTAGTAACTACGAGCAGTACTTC. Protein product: CASSVTSNYEQYF.

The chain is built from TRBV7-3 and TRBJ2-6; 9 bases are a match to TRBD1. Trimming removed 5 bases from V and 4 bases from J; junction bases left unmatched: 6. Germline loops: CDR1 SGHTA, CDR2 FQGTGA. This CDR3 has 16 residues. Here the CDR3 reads CASSPGQGRGANVLTF. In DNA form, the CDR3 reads TGTGCCAGCAGCCCGGGACAGGGCCGGGGGGCCAACGTCCTGACTTTC.

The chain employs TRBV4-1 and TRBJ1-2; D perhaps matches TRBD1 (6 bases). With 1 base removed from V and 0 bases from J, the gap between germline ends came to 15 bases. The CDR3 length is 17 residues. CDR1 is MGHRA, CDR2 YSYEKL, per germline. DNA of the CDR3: TGCGCCAGCAGCCAAGGGGGCGGGGGCTCAGCTAACTATGGCTACACCTTC. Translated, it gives CASSQGGGGSANYGYTF.

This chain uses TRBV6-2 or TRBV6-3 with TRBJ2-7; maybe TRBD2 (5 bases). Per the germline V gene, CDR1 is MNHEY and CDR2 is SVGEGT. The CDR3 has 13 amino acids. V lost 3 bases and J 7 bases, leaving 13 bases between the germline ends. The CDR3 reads CASSYPGLGEQYF. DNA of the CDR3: TGTGCCAGCAGTTATCCGGGGTTGGGAGAGCAGTACTTC.

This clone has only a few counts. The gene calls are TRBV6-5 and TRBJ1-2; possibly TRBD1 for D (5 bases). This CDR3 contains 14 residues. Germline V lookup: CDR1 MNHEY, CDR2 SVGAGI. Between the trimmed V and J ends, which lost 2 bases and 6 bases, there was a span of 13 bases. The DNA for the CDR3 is TGTGCCAGCAGTTACCGCAGGGATGGGGATGGCTACACCTTC. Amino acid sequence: CASSYRRDGDGYTF.